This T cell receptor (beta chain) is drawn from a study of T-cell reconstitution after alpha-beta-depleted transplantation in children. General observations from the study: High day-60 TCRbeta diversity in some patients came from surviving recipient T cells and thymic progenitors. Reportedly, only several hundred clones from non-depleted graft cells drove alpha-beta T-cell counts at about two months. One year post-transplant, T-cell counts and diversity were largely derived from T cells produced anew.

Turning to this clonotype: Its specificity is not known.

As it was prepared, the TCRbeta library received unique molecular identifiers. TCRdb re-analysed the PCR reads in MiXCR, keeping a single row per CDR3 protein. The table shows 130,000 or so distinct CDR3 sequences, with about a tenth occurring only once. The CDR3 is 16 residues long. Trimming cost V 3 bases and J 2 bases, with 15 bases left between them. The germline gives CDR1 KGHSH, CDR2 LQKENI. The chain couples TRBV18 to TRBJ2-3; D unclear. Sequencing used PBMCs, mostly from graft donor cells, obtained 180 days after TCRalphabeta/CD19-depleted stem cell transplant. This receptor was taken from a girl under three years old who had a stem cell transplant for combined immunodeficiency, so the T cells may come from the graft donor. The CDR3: CASSPSRMDLTDTQYF. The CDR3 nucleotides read TGTGCCAGCTCACCTTCCCGTATGGACCTCACAGATACGCAGTATTTT.